Here is one T cell receptor beta chain with its context. The antigen is not known. Germline V gives CDR1 SGHAT, CDR2 FQNNGV. The CDR3 extends over 16 amino acids. Trimming cost V 1 base and J 8 bases; bases outside gene matches: 6. The sample originates from a study of cytomegalovirus exposure and HLA in healthy donors. Findings of the study overall: Researchers catalogued about 160 TCR beta chains as cytomegalovirus-associated. Generally TCR sequences proved uncommon, though certain public TCRs appeared in numerous donors. Reports showed the classifier diagnosing cytomegalovirus status with high specificity and sensitivity.

The table came from immunoSEQ multiplex PCR; TCRdb's copy has only in-frame clones and leaves some out. Of about 56,000 clones listed, 93% are singletons. The J gene is TRBJ1-6, the V gene TRBV11-2, with 9 bases that match TRBD1. The origin of this receptor is a woman between 18 and 30 years old in good health and CMV-seropositive. Source material: PBMCs. CDR3 sequence (DNA): TGTGCCAGCAGCTTAGGGGGGACAGGGCTGGATTCACCCCTCCACTTT. As protein: CASSLGGTGLDSPLHF.